The TCR beta chain described here comes from a study of shared clonotypes between healthy human individuals. Study-level background: The cohort had a couple of women and a few men, ages 18 to 49. Each donor contributed plates that comprised three CD4 naive, three CD4 memory, two CD8 naive and one CD8 memory. Findings of the study overall: Incompleteness in sorted-subset sequencing, despite large depth, was shown by rarefaction.

Only in-frame clones appear in the TCRdb table, and some are missing; sequencing was by immunoSEQ multiplex PCR. Of 2 million to 2.5 million clones detected, roughly 94% appear once; the ten largest clones hold 0.1% to 0.15%. A word on this clone: As yet, its antigen is unknown.

Deletions cut 4 bases from V and 5 bases from J, with 15 bases between. The CDR3 loop spans 14 amino acids. Germline lookup yields CDR1 SGHDT and CDR2 YYEEEE. CD45RA+ naive and CD45RA-negative memory subsets were separated from CD4+ cells. The TCR comes from a man between 18 and 29 years old in good health. Specimen: naive CD4+ T cells sorted from blood. Stated subset: CD45RA+ positively selected. The chain links TRBV5-6 to TRBJ2-5, with D possibly matching TRBD2 (5 bases). CDR3 amino acids: CASSPPAAGETQYF. Written as DNA, the CDR3 is TGTGCCAGCAGCCCCCCAGCCGCGGGTGAGACCCAGTACTTC.